This entry features one T cell receptor (beta chain) sequence. This record belongs to a study of blood T cell repertoires in COVID-19. Across the study: From the United States, Italy and Spain came samples of acute and convalescent COVID-19. Sources were T cells, B-cell-depleted T cells, or PBMCs; the material itself was cDNA or gDNA.

Generated by immunoSEQ multiplex PCR, the TCRdb table keeps only in-frame clones and is missing some. In the table there are around 54,000 clones, about four fifths of which are singletons. The V and J ends lost 3 bases and 0 bases respectively, with 13 bases between them. This CDR3 is 16 amino acids long. Germline loops: CDR1 SGHDT, CDR2 YYEEEE. J is TRBJ1-5 and V is TRBV5-6; maybe TRBD1 (6 bases). Sequenced sample: peripheral blood. This receptor was obtained from a woman in her sixties with acute or convalescent COVID-19. CDR3 in amino acids: CASSSIGTPSNQPQHF. Written as DNA, the CDR3 is TGTGCCAGCAGCTCAATCGGGACACCTAGCAATCAGCCCCAGCATTTT.